This T cell receptor beta chain was found in a study of OX40 agonist ivuxolimab in advanced cancers. About the research overall: Patients received intravenous ivuxolimab every 2 weeks at 0.01 to 10 mg/kg. Patients assigned to dose escalation were diagnosed with hepatocellular carcinoma, melanoma, renal cell or head and neck cancer. Of mixed ages from about 23 to 85 and averaging about 56 years, the group was roughly 85% male. The study, taken as a whole, reports: The expanded peripheral T cells' antigen specificity was not determined.

This clone was observed a handful of times. What it binds is unknown. This table comes from immunoSEQ multiplex PCR, and its TCRdb copy is limited to in-frame clones, with some not included. The sample has some 85,000 clones; around 86% are singletons. The ends were cut back, 7 bases at V and 10 bases at J, with 12 bases in the middle. Looked up from germline, CDR1 is DFQATT and CDR2 is SNEGSKA (reference sequence). CDR3 length equals 10 residues. The material sequenced was CD4+ or CD8+ T cells sorted from blood, taken in a trial of the OX40 agonist ivuxolimab. The receptor was derived from an adult with an advanced solid tumor such as melanoma, head and neck, liver or kidney cancer. The chain couples TRBV20-1 to TRBJ2-3; D ambiguous. CDR3 nucleotides: TGCAGTGGTAGCACAGAGTCGCAGTATTTT. Its protein is CSGSTESQYF.